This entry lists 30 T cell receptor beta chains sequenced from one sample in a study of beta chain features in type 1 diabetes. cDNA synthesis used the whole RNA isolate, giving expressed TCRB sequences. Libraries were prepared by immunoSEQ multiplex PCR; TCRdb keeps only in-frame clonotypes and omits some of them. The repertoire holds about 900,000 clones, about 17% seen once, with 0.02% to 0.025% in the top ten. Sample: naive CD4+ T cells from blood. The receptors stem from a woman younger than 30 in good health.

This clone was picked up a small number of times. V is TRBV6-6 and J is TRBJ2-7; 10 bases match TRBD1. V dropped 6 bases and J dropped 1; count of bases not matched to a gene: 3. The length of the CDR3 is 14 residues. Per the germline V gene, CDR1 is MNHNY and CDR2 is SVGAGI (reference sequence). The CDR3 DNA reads TGTGCCAGCAGCGGACAGGGGGTATCCTACGAGCAGTACTTC. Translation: CASSGQGVSYEQYF.

The DNA of the CDR3 is TGTGCCAGCAGCTTAGAGCAAGCGGGAGTCTCCTACGAGCAGTACTTC. This translates into CASSLEQAGVSYEQYF. The chain combines TRBV7-2 with TRBJ2-7, with 8 bases identical to TRBD2. Trimming removed 1 base from V and 0 bases from J; junction bases left unmatched: 5. The CDR3 has 16 amino acids. Per the germline V gene, CDR1 is SGHTA and CDR2 is FQGNSA.

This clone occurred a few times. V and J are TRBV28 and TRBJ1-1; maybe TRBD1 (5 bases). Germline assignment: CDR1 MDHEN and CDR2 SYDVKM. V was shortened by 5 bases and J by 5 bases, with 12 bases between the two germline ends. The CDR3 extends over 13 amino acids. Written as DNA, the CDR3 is TGTGCCAGCAGTGAATGGGGGTGGACTGAAGCTTTCTTT. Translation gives CASSEWGWTEAFF.

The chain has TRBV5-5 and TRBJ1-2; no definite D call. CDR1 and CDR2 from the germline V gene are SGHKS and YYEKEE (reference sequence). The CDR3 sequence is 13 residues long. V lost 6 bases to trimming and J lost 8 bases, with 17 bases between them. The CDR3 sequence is CASNHSGRLGYTF. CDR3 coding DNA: TGTGCCAGCAACCACTCGGGCAGATTGGGCTACACCTTC. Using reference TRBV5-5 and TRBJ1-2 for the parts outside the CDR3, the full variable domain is DAGVTQSPTHLIKTRGQQVTLRCSPISGHKSVSWYQQVLGQGPQFIFQYYEKEERGRGNFPDRFSARQFPNYSSELNVNALLLGDSALYLCASNHSGRLGYTFGSGTRLTVV.

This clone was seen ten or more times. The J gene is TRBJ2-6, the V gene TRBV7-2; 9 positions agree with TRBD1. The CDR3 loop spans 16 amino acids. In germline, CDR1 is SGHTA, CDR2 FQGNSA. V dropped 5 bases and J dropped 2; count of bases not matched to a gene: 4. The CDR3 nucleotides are TGTGCCAGCAGCAGAAGGACAGGGGCTGGGGCCAACGTCCTGACTTTC. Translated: CASSRRTGAGANVLTF.

The CDR3 DNA reads as TGTGCCAGCAGCCCCAACCGAGAGACCCAGTACTTC. Its translation: CASSPNRETQYF. This chain uses TRBV7-2 with TRBJ2-5; D uncertain. The germline gives CDR1 SGHTA, CDR2 FQGNSA. CDR3 length: 12 residues. V gave up 5 bases and J gave up 4 bases, with 8 bases separating them.

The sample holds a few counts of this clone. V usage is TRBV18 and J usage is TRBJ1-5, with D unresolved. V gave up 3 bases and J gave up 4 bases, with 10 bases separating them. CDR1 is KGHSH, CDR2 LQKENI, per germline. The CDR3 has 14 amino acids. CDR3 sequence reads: CASSPNSANQPQHF. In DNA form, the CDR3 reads TGTGCCAGCTCACCGAACAGCGCAAATCAGCCCCAGCATTTT.

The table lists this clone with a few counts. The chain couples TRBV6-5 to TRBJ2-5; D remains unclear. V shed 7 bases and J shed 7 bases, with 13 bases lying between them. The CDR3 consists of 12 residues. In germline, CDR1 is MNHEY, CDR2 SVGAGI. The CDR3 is CASTPGGGTQYF. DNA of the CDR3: TGTGCCAGCACTCCGGGCGGCGGGACCCAGTACTTC.

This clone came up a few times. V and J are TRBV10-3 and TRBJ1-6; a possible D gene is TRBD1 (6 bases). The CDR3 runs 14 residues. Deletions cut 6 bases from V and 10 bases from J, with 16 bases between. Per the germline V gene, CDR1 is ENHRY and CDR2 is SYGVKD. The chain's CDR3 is CAIRPDRSGSPLHF. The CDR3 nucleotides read TGTGCCATCAGGCCCGACAGGTCGGGCTCACCCCTCCACTTT.

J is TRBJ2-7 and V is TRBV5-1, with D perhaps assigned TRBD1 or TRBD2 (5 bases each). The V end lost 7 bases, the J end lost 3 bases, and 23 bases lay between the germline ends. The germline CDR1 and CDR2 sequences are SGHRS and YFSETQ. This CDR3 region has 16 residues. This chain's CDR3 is CASFTPRDGPCYEQYF. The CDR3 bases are TGCGCCAGCTTTACACCCCGGGACGGACCGTGCTACGAGCAGTACTTC.

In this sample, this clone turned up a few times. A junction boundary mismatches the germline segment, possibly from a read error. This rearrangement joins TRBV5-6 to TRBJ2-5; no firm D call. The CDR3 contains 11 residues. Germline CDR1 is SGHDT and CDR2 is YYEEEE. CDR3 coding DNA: TGTGCCAGCGGCACCCGACGCCCCCCGGACTTC. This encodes CASGTRRPPDF.

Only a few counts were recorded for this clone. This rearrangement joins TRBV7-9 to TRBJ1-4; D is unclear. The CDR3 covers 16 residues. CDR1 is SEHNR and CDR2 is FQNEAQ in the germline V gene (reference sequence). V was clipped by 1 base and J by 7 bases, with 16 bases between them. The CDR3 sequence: CASSLVLTPGSEKLFF. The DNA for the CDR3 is TGTGCCAGCAGCTTAGTGCTGACACCTGGTAGTGAAAAACTGTTTTTT. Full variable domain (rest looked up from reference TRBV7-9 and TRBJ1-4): DTGVSQNPRHKITKRGQNVTFRCDPISEHNRLYWYRQTLGQGPEFLTYFQNEAQLEKSRLLSDRFSAERPKGSFSTLEIQRTEQGDSAMYLCASSLVLTPGSEKLFFGSGTQLSVL.

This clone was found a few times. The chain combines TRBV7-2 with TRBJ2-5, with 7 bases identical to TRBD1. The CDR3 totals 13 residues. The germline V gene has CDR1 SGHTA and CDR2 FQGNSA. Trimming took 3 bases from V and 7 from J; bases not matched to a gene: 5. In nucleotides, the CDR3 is TGTGCCAGCAGCTTGGACAGGCGCTGGACCCAGTACTTC. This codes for CASSLDRRWTQYF.

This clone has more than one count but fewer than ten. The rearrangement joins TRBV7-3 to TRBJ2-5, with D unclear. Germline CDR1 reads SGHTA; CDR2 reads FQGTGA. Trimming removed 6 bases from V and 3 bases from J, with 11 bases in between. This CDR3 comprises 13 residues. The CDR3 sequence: CASSRLAEETQYF. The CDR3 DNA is TGTGCCAGCAGTAGATTAGCCGAAGAGACCCAGTACTTC.

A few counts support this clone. In nucleotides, the CDR3 is TGTGCCAGCAGCTTTTGGACACGGGAGACCCAGTACTTC. Translating it yields CASSFWTRETQYF. The V gene is TRBV7-9, the J gene TRBJ2-5; D perhaps matches TRBD1 (5 bases). With 3 bases removed from V and 5 bases from J, the gap between germline ends came to 10 bases. Germline V gene lookup returns CDR1 SEHNR and CDR2 FQNEAQ (reference sequence). The CDR3 sequence is 13 residues long.

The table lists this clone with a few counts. In DNA, the CDR3 is TGTGCCACCCTGGAAGGCTACAATGAGCAGTTCTTC. Protein product: CATLEGYNEQFF. The rearrangement uses TRBV28 and TRBJ2-1; no definite D call. Trimming removed 10 bases at V and 3 bases at J, with 10 bases between. The CDR3 is made up of 12 amino acids. Germline V CDR1 and CDR2: MDHEN, SYDVKM.

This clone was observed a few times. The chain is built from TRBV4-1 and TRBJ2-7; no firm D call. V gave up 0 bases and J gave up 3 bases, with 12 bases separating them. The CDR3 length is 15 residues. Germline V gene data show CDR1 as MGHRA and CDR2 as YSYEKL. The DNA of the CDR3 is TGCGCCAGCAGCCAAGATGGAAAGGGTTACTACGAGCAGTACTTC. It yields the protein CASSQDGKGYYEQYF.

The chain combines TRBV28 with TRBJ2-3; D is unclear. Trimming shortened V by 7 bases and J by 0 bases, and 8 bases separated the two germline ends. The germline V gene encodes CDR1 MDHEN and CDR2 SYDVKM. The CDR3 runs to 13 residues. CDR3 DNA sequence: TGTGCCAGCACCGGGCGAAGCACAGATACGCAGTATTTT. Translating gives CASTGRSTDTQYF.

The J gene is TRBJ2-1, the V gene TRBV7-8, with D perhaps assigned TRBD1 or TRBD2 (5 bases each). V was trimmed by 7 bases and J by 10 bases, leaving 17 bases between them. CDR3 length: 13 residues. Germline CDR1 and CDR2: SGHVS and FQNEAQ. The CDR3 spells CASTLGGRDEQFF. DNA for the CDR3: TGTGCCAGCACCCTCGGTGGACGGGACGAGCAGTTCTTC.

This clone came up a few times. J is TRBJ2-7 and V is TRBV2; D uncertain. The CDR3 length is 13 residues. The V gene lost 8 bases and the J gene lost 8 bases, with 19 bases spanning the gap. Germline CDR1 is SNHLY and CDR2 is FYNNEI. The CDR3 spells CASDTKVGEKQYF. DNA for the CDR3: TGTGCCAGCGATACCAAGGTCGGTGAAAAGCAGTACTTC. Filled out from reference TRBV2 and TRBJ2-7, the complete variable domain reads EPEVTQTPSHQVTQMGQEVILRCVPISNHLYFYWYRQILGQKVEFLVSFYNNEISEKSEIFDDQFSVERPDGSNFTLKIRSTKLEDSAMYFCASDTKVGEKQYFGPGTRLTVT.

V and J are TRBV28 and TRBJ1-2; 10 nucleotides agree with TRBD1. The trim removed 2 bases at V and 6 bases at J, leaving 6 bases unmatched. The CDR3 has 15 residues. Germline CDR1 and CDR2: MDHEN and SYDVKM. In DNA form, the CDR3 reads TGTGCCAGCAGTTTACCAGACAGGGGGCGGAATGGCTACACCTTC. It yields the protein CASSLPDRGRNGYTF.

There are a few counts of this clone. CDR3 sequence reads: CASSVTGLSYEQYF. Here the CDR3 DNA reads TGCGCCAGCAGTGTTACAGGGTTATCCTACGAGCAGTACTTC. This chain links TRBV4-3 with TRBJ2-7; weak D call: TRBD1 (6 bases). The CDR3 is made up of 14 amino acids. CDR1 is LGHNA and CDR2 is YSLEER in the germline V gene. The V gene lost 6 bases and the J gene lost 1 base, with 13 bases spanning the gap.

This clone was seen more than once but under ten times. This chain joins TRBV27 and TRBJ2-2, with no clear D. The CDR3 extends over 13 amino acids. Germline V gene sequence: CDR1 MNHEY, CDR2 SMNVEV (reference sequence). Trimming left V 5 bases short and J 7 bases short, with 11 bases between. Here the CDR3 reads CASSHRSSGELFF. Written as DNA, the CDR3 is TGTGCCAGCAGTCACCGGTCAAGCGGGGAGCTGTTTTTT.

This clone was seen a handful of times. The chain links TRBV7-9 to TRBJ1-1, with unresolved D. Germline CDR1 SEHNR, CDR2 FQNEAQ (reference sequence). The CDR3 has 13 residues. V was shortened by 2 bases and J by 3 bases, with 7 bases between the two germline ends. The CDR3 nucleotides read TGTGCCAGCAGCTTAACCTCGTACACTGAAGCTTTCTTT. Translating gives CASSLTSYTEAFF.

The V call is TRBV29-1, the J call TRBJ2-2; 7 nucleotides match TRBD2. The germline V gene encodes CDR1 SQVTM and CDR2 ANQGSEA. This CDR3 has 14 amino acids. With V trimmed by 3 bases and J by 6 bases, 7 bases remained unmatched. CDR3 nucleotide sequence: TGCAGCGTTGAGTCGACTAGCCCTCCCGGGGAGCTGTTTTTT. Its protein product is CSVESTSPPGELFF.

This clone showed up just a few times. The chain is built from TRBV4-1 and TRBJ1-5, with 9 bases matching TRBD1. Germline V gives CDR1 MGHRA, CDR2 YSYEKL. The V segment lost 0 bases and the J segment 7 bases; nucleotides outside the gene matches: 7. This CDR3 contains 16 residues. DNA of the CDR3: TGCGCCAGCAGCCAAGAAACGGGACAGGGTGGGCAGCCCCAGCATTTT. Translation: CASSQETGQGGQPQHF.

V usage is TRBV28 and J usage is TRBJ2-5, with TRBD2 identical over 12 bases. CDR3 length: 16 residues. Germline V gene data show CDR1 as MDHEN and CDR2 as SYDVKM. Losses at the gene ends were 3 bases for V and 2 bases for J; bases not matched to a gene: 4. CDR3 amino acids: CASSFPSGRGQETQYF. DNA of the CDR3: TGTGCCAGCAGTTTCCCTAGCGGGAGGGGACAAGAGACCCAGTACTTC.

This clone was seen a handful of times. The CDR3 coding sequence is TGTGCCAGCAGCCAAGACGGACCTAGCTCCTACAATGAGCAGTTCTTC. Amino acid sequence: CASSQDGPSSYNEQFF. This rearrangement joins TRBV14 to TRBJ2-1; D remains unclear. This CDR3 contains 16 residues. V lost 0 bases, J lost 0 bases, and 9 bases lay in between. In germline, CDR1 is SGHDN, CDR2 FVKESK.

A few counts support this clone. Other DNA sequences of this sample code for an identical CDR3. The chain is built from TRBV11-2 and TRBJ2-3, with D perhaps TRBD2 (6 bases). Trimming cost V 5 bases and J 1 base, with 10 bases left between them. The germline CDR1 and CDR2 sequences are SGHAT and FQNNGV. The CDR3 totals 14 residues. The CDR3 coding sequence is TGTGCCAGCAGCCTGGGGGGAGGCACAGATACGCAGTATTTT. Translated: CASSLGGGTDTQYF.

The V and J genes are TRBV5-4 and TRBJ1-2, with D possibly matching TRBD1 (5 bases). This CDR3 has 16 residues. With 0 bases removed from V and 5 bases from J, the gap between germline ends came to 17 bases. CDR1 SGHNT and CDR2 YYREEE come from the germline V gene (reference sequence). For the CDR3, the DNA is TGTGCCAGCAGCTTGGTTGGTCAGGGCCTCCGGTATGGCTACACCTTC. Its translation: CASSLVGQGLRYGYTF.